Below, 10 T cell receptor beta chains from the same sample are listed, as sequenced in a study of blood T cells in healthy people across ages. The authors ran a second PCR of 7 to 11 cycles using a sample-barcoded 5' primer and a J-beta primer mix. TCRdb independently ran MiXCR on the 5' RACE reads; one entry per CDR3 protein. The table lists more than 450,000 distinct CDR3 sequences, roughly a quarter of them singletons, with over 3.5% in the top ten. Another study also made use of these data, one on T cells of mothers and their children.

Material: blood. These receptors all stem from a boy aged 2 to 10 in good health.

This clonotype has just a few counts. The CDR3 protein is CASSVATSGSGGETQYF. Here the CDR3 DNA reads TGTGCCAGCAGCGTAGCAACTAGCGGGAGCGGAGGGGAGACCCAGTACTTC. The genes are TRBV9 and TRBJ2-5, with 11 bases that match TRBD2. The CDR3 consists of 17 residues. CDR1 is SGDLS, CDR2 YYNGEE, per germline. Trimming cost V 0 bases and J 5 bases; bases outside gene matches: 9.

The sample holds a few counts of this clonotype. The chain couples TRBV7-6 to TRBJ1-1; 7 bases align to TRBD1. The germline gives CDR1 SGHVS, CDR2 FNYEAQ. Trimming took 1 base from V and 1 from J; bases not matched to a gene: 12. The CDR3 length is 18 residues. CDR3 sequence: CASSLGVLRGGPNTEAFF. CDR3 DNA: TGTGCCAGCAGCTTAGGGGTCCTCAGGGGGGGCCCGAACACTGAAGCTTTCTTT.

The rearrangement uses TRBV29-1 and TRBJ2-7; 8 bases are a match to TRBD1. The CDR3 has 15 residues. Germline V CDR1 and CDR2: SQVTM, ANQGSEA. After removal of 0 bases from V and 2 bases from J, the junction contained 6 bases not matched to a gene. CDR3 loop: CSVEDPTGGTYEQYF. The CDR3 DNA reads TGCAGCGTTGAAGATCCCACAGGGGGAACCTACGAGCAGTACTTC.

The genes are TRBV12-3 or TRBV12-4 and TRBJ2-1; D might be TRBD2 (5 bases). V lost 8 bases to trimming and J lost 3 bases, with 8 bases between them. There are 12 residues in the CDR3. CDR3 sequence: CASARDYNEQFF. The CDR3 DNA sequence: TGTGCCAGCGCGAGGGACTACAATGAGCAGTTCTTC.

This rearrangement joins TRBV18 to TRBJ2-1, with TRBD1 as a possible D gene (6 bases). In germline, CDR1 is KGHSH, CDR2 LQKENI. The CDR3 has 15 residues. V was cut by 3 bases and J by 5 bases, with 14 bases left in between. This chain's CDR3 is CASSPLGQLNNEQFF. CDR3 nucleotide sequence: TGTGCCAGCTCACCTCTTGGACAGCTCAACAATGAGCAGTTCTTC. The full variable domain, with the rest looked up from reference TRBV18 and TRBJ2-1, is NAGVMQNPRHLVRRRGQEARLRCSPMKGHSHVYWYRQLPEEGLKFMVYLQKENIIDESGMPKERFSAEFPKEGPSILRIQQVVRGDSAAYFCASSPLGQLNNEQFFGPGTRLTVL.

The chain is built from TRBV12-3 or TRBV12-4 and TRBJ2-4, with 13 bases lining up with TRBD2. This CDR3 has 14 residues. J gave up 5 bases and V 8 bases, and 3 bases lay outside the gene matches. CDR3 in DNA: TGTGCCAGCGAGGGGACTAGCGGGGAAAACATTCAGTACTTC. As protein: CASEGTSGENIQYF.

A note on this clonotype: This may be a read error, as it is one base from a much larger clone. The chain joins TRBV2 to TRBJ2-1, with D possibly being TRBD2 (7 bases). Per the germline V gene, CDR1 is SNHLY and CDR2 is FYNNEI. The CDR3 length is 14 residues. The CDR3 bases are TGTGCCAGCATGGGGGGGCGGGCCTACAATGAGCAGTCCTTC. It specifies CASMGGRAYNEQSF.

This clonotype was picked up a small number of times. This rearrangement joins TRBV27 to TRBJ2-1; D possibly corresponds to TRBD1 (7 bases). The last part of the DNA fits TRBJ2-7 better; the J call may be wrong. Germline-derived CDR1 and CDR2 are MNHEY and SMNVEV (reference sequence). This CDR3 is 15 amino acids long. The DNA for the CDR3 is TGTGCCAGCAGTTTAAGTGGAGGGGGCCCCTACGAGCAGTACTTC. Encoded protein: CASSLSGGGPYEQYF.

This clonotype was counted ten times or more. This chain joins TRBV5-1 and TRBJ2-5, with no clear D. The CDR3 is made up of 13 amino acids. Germline CDR1 is SGHRS and CDR2 is YFSETQ. Trimming pared 4 bases from V and 4 bases from J, leaving 11 bases between. CDR3 bases: TGCGCCAGCAGCCTAAGTACCCCAGAGACCCAGTACTTC. It translates to CASSLSTPETQYF.

This clonotype was detected a few times. V is TRBV15 and J is TRBJ2-7, with 11 bases matching TRBD2. Germline V gene data show CDR1 as LNHNV and CDR2 as YYDKDF (reference sequence). This CDR3 has 14 amino acids. The trim removed 6 bases at V and 2 bases at J, leaving 3 bases unmatched. CDR3 in amino acids: CATRLAGGTYEQYF. The CDR3 DNA follows: TGTGCCACCAGGTTAGCGGGAGGGACCTACGAGCAGTACTTC.